This entry concerns a single TCR beta chain. Its antigen is not identified. The sample belongs to a study of human versus mouse CDR3 diversity and MHC coevolution. Findings and caveats of the study: About 1.6 million TCR beta clonotypes were estimated for humans, the largest repertoire. The lowest clonal inequality scores came from most of the three human donors.

Germline CDR1 is SGHRS and CDR2 is YFSETQ. The V and J ends lost 5 bases and 4 bases respectively, with 12 bases between them. CDR3 length equals 13 residues. Clones were read by immunoSEQ multiplex PCR, and TCRdb kept only the in-frame ones, dropping some. The top ten hold approximately 0.15% of the sample, which has about 83,000 clones, about nine tenths seen once. Sorting isolated naive CD4 T cells lacking CD45RO and expressing CD62L. This receptor was taken from a person aged 25 to 69 in good health. Sequencing input: naive CD4+ T cells from blood. Subset given: CD45RO-negative CD62L-positive naive CD4 T cells. The chain joins TRBV5-1 to TRBJ1-1; no clear D. The CDR3 reads CASSWSVGTEAFF. CDR3 DNA sequence: TGCGCCAGCAGTTGGAGCGTCGGCACTGAAGCTTTCTTT.